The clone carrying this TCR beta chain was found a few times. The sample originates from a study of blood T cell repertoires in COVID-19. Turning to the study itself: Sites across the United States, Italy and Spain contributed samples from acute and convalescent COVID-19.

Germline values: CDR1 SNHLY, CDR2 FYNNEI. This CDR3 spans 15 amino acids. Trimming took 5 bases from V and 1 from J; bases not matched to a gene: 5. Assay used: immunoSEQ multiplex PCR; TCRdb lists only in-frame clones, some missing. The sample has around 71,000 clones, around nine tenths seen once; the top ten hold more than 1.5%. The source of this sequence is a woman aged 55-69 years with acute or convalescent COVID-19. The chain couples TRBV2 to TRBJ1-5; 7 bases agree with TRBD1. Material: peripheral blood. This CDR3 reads CASSRDSGSNQPQHF. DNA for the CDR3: TGTGCCAGCAGTCGGGACAGCGGGAGCAATCAGCCCCAGCATTTT.